What follows are 20 T cell receptor beta chains derived from one specimen sequenced in a study of T-cell memory formation after mild COVID-19. TCRdb called the 5' RACE reads again in MiXCR, with one record for every CDR3 protein. Of approximately 300,000 distinct CDR3 sequences listed, approximately 16% are singletons. Sequenced material: PBMCs or a T cell subset sorted from them (not recorded which). The receptors stem from a man between 18 and 35 years old who had mild COVID-19 (a few samples of this study predate the infection). Cell type and time point are not known.

This clonotype has more than one count but fewer than ten. The chain couples TRBV20-1 to TRBJ2-5; weak D call: TRBD2 (6 bases). Trimming stripped 6 bases from V and 1 base from J, with 12 bases between. Germline loops: CDR1 DFQATT, CDR2 SNEGSKA (reference sequence). The CDR3 contains 13 residues. The CDR3, as DNA: TGCAGTGCCAAGCACGGGGGCCAAGAGACCCAGTACTTC. Translated: CSAKHGGQETQYF.

The chain recombines TRBV10-3 with TRBJ1-6, with D perhaps matching TRBD1 (6 bases). This CDR3 comprises 15 residues. CDR1 and CDR2 from the germline V gene are ENHRY and SYGVKD. The V and J ends lost 2 bases and 9 bases respectively, with 14 bases between them. The CDR3 nucleotides read TGTGCCATCAGTGAGAGACAGGCGAGGGGTTCACCCCTCCACTTT. Its protein product is CAISERQARGSPLHF.

The genes are TRBV6-5 and TRBJ2-7, with TRBD2 identical over 7 bases. CDR3 length: 16 residues. Per germline, CDR1 MNHEY and CDR2 SVGAGI. J was trimmed by 2 bases and V by 6 bases; bases with no gene match: 13. The DNA of the CDR3 is TGTGCCAGCAGCCCTGTGGGACTACCGATCCCCTACGAGCAGTACTTC. Translation gives CASSPVGLPIPYEQYF.

The chain employs TRBV4-1 and TRBJ2-2, with D perhaps matching TRBD1 (6 bases). CDR1 MGHRA and CDR2 YSYEKL come from the germline V gene. The V gene lost 3 bases and the J gene lost 7 bases, with 12 bases spanning the gap. CDR3 length: 14 amino acids. Here the CDR3 reads CASSHRGTGGELFF. The CDR3 nucleotides read TGCGCCAGCAGCCACAGGGGTACGGGCGGGGAGCTGTTTTTT.

The chain employs TRBV7-9 and TRBJ1-3; D ambiguous. CDR3 length: 18 amino acids. V was cut by 4 bases and J by 0 bases, with 19 bases left in between. Germline-derived CDR1 and CDR2 are SEHNR and FQNEAQ (reference sequence). CDR3 residues: CASSSRAHFRDSGNTIYF. The CDR3 region has the DNA TGTGCCAGCAGCTCCCGGGCCCACTTCCGCGACTCTGGAAACACCATATATTTT.

This chain links TRBV27 with TRBJ1-1; D might be TRBD1 (6 bases). Trimming took 4 bases from V and 7 from J, leaving 7 bases between them. Germline CDR1 is MNHEY and CDR2 is SMNVEV (reference sequence). The CDR3 consists of 11 residues. The CDR3 is CASSWGHEAFF. In DNA form, the CDR3 reads TGTGCCAGCAGTTGGGGACATGAAGCTTTCTTT.

This clonotype was seen at least ten times. The V and J genes are TRBV5-1 and TRBJ2-5, with no clear D. The CDR3 has 14 amino acids. Germline lookup yields CDR1 SGHRS and CDR2 YFSETQ. V was cut by 4 bases and J by 3 bases, with 13 bases left in between. The CDR3 sequence is CASSPDRQEETQYF. In nucleotides, the CDR3 is TGCGCCAGCAGCCCAGACCGACAAGAAGAGACCCAGTACTTC.

This clonotype was counted between two and nine times. The chain is built from TRBV4-2 and TRBJ2-3; 12 bases align to TRBD2. From germline, CDR1 is LGHNA and CDR2 YNFKEQ. Germline trimming cut 2 bases from V and 4 bases from J; bases unmatched to any gene: 1. CDR3 length: 15 amino acids. In nucleotides, the CDR3 is TGTGCCAGCAGCCAAACTAGCGGGGGGCCAGATACGCAGTATTTT. Protein: CASSQTSGGPDTQYF.

This clonotype has a handful of counts. V is TRBV4-3 and J is TRBJ2-2, with TRBD1 matching over 9 bases. This CDR3 is 20 amino acids long. V shed 2 bases and J 5 bases; nucleotides not matched to a gene: 18. Germline CDR1 reads LGHNA; CDR2 reads YSLEER. CDR3 amino acids: CASSQPGTGQVVLNTGELFF. CDR3 bases: TGCGCCAGCAGCCAACCCGGGACAGGGCAAGTGGTTCTAAATACCGGGGAGCTGTTTTTT.

The rearrangement joins TRBV11-2 to TRBJ2-2; a possible D gene is TRBD2 (6 bases). Trimming removed 5 bases from V and 7 bases from J, with 17 bases in between. Germline V gives CDR1 SGHAT, CDR2 FQNNGV. The CDR3 sequence is 15 residues long. CDR3 coding DNA: TGTGCCAGCAGCCAAAGGCCTAGCGTAGGCGGGGAGCTGTTTTTT. It specifies CASSQRPSVGGELFF.

The rearrangement links TRBV2 to TRBJ1-2; 9 bases are shared with TRBD1. The V gene end was trimmed by 6 bases and the J gene end by 12 bases; junction bases not matched to a gene: 5. CDR3 length: 11 residues. Germline lookup yields CDR1 SNHLY and CDR2 FYNNEI. As DNA, the CDR3 is TGTGCCAGCAGGGACAGGGGATTCGACACCTTC. Translated: CASRDRGFDTF.

V is TRBV6-2 or TRBV6-3 and J is TRBJ2-7; TRBD1 agrees at 10 bases. Germline CDR1 is MNHEY and CDR2 is SVGEGT. The J segment lost 2 bases and the V segment lost 5 bases, leaving 6 bases of the junction unmatched. CDR3 length: 15 amino acids. CDR3 amino acids: CASSKPGQGTYEQYF. CDR3 DNA sequence: TGTGCCAGCAGTAAGCCGGGACAGGGGACCTACGAGCAGTACTTC.

This chain joins TRBV2 and TRBJ1-5; D is ambiguous. The CDR3 runs to 13 residues. CDR1 is SNHLY, CDR2 FYNNEI, per germline. The V gene lost 2 bases and the J gene lost 7 bases, with 9 bases spanning the gap. The CDR3 here is CASSESTVQPQHF. CDR3 coding DNA: TGTGCCAGCAGTGAATCTACGGTGCAGCCCCAGCATTTT.

This clonotype was seen a few times. This chain links TRBV12-3 or TRBV12-4 with TRBJ1-1, with a weak D call TRBD1 (5 bases). This CDR3 spans 19 amino acids. Trimming pared 1 base from V and 1 base from J, leaving 22 bases between. The CDR3 sequence is CASSLGPRVSMARNTEAFF. The CDR3 DNA reads as TGTGCCAGCAGTTTAGGCCCCAGGGTGTCTATGGCTCGGAACACTGAAGCTTTCTTT.

In its sample, this clonotype was seen once. This chain links TRBV7-8 with TRBJ1-6; D not resolved. Germline assignment: CDR1 SGHVS and CDR2 FQNEAQ. The CDR3 loop spans 14 amino acids. The V and J ends lost 3 bases and 9 bases respectively, with 12 bases between them. CDR3 sequence: CASSFWIATSPLHF. The CDR3 DNA reads TGTGCCAGCAGCTTTTGGATAGCGACTTCACCCCTCCACTTT. Filled out from reference TRBV7-8 and TRBJ1-6, the complete variable domain reads GAGVSQSPRYKVAKRGQDVALRCDPISGHVSLFWYQQALGQGPEFLTYFQNEAQLDKSGLPSDRFFAERPEGSVSTLKIQRTQQEDSAVYLCASSFWIATSPLHFGNGTRLTVT.

A few counts support this clonotype. The V gene is TRBV12-3 or TRBV12-4, the J gene TRBJ1-1; D not resolved. This CDR3 has 12 amino acids. V was shortened by 2 bases and J by 6 bases, with 7 bases between the two germline ends. CDR3 protein: CASSLRGSEAFF. The DNA for the CDR3 is TGTGCCAGCAGTTTAAGAGGATCTGAAGCTTTCTTT.

This clonotype was seen at least ten times. This chain links TRBV3-1 with TRBJ1-1; 8 positions agree with TRBD1. The CDR3 contains 16 residues. V dropped 4 bases and J dropped 7; count of bases not matched to a gene: 14. CDR1 and CDR2 (germline): LGHDT, YNNKEL (reference sequence). CDR3: CASSRNEQDRGGEAFF. CDR3 nucleotide sequence: TGTGCCAGCAGCCGAAACGAACAAGACAGGGGTGGTGAAGCTTTCTTT. Drawing the rest from reference TRBV3-1 and TRBJ1-1, the complete variable domain is DTAVSQTPKYLVTQMGNDKSIKCEQNLGHDTMYWYKQDSKKFLKIMFSYNNKELIINETVPNRFSPKSPDKAHLNLHINSLELGDSAVYFCASSRNEQDRGGEAFFGQGTRLTVV.

This clonotype has a handful of counts. The chain is built from TRBV12-3 or TRBV12-4 and TRBJ2-3; no clear D gene. The CDR3 is 12 amino acids. With 4 bases removed from V and 3 bases from J, the gap between germline ends came to 5 bases. In nucleotides, the CDR3 is TGTGCCAGCAGTTCAAAAACAGATACGCAGTATTTT. Translated, it gives CASSSKTDTQYF.

The chain couples TRBV19 to TRBJ1-2; D not resolved. This CDR3 has 13 amino acids. Deletions cut 3 bases from V and 0 bases from J, with 5 bases between. CDR1 is LNHDA, CDR2 SQIVND, per germline (reference sequence). CDR3 region: CASSIGANYGYTF. CDR3 bases: TGTGCCAGTAGTATCGGAGCTAACTATGGCTACACCTTC.

This clonotype was seen more than once but under ten times. This chain uses TRBV4-3 with TRBJ2-2; 7 bases are shared with TRBD1. Germline V gives CDR1 LGHNA, CDR2 YSLEER. V lost 0 bases and J lost 1; bases outside the gene matches: 2. The length of the CDR3 is 16 residues. The CDR3: CASSQDAGGNTGELFF. In DNA, the CDR3 is TGCGCCAGCAGCCAAGACGCAGGGGGGAACACCGGGGAGCTGTTTTTT.